This T cell receptor beta chain was sequenced for a study of radiation and T cells in renal cell carcinoma. TCRdb's table, derived via immunoSEQ multiplex PCR, lists solely in-frame clones and lacks some. The sample gives 50,000 to 65,000 clones, about three quarters of which show up once; less than 8% is in the top ten. Time point of the sample: blood 4 weeks post-SBRT, at nephrectomy. Treatment here: 15 Gy SBRT to primary tumor, nephrectomy 4 weeks later. Radiation-treated patients gave blood at baseline, week 2 and week 4. This receptor was identified in a man between 60 and 75 years old with renal cell carcinoma. The material was blood, obtained from a patient whose treatment included radiotherapy and nephrectomy.

CDR3 in DNA: TGTGCCATCAGTGAGTCAAATAGGGACCATGGGGCTTTCTTT. Translating it yields CAISESNRDHGAFF. The rearrangement joins TRBV10-3 to TRBJ1-1; D is possibly TRBD1 (5 bases). CDR1 ENHRY and CDR2 SYGVKD come from the germline V gene. Trimming removed 0 bases at V and 11 bases at J, with 16 bases between. The CDR3 extends over 14 amino acids.